The 10 T cell receptor beta chains below were found in one sample sequenced in a study of CD4 T cells in relation to SARS-CoV-2 and coronaviruses (dated by TCRdb to about 2021). CD4+ T cells from unexposed donors were collected before the COVID-19 pandemic (2011-2018). After about 9 days of culture, CD4+ T cells were isolated with the EasySep CD4+ T cell isolation kit. These receptors are not linked to any known antigen. The receptor library was made with the immunoSEQ multiplex PCR assay. TCRdb holds this immuneACCESS table with in-frame rearrangements only. Some clones are missing; in checked studies, unresolved V genes explain under half, and the rest has no known cause. This sample gives about 21,000 clones in total; 70% to 80% of them show up just once. Of the sample, around an eighth is held by the ten largest clones. The sequenced sample consisted of CD4+ T cells from PBMCs, cultured in vitro. Source of these receptors: a human donor in good health.

The chain has TRBV5-1 and TRBJ2-1; D perhaps matches TRBD1 (7 bases). This CDR3 contains 15 residues. The germline V gene has CDR1 SGHRS and CDR2 YFSETQ. The germline V and J ends were trimmed by 7 bases and 0 bases, with 14 bases remaining between them. CDR3 in amino acids: CASLAGQNSYNEQFF. The CDR3 nucleotides read TGCGCCAGCCTGGCGGGACAGAACTCCTACAATGAGCAGTTCTTC.

The CDR3 region is CATSIPTSGINQPQHF. The CDR3 DNA reads TGTGCCACCAGCATCCCCACGTCCGGAATCAATCAGCCCCAGCATTTT. The J gene is TRBJ1-5, the V gene TRBV15; D not certain. Germline V CDR1 and CDR2: LNHNV, YYDKDF (reference sequence). The CDR3 length is 16 residues. Trimming stripped 4 bases from V and 3 bases from J, with 16 bases between.

The table lists this clone with a count of one. This sequence joins TRBV11-2 and TRBJ1-2, with a possible D match to TRBD1 (5 bases). V was cut by 0 bases and J by 7 bases, with 9 bases left in between. This CDR3 contains 13 residues. Germline assignment: CDR1 SGHAT and CDR2 FQNNGV. CDR3 region: CASSLEGLSGYTF. The CDR3 nucleotides read TGTGCCAGCAGCTTAGAGGGGCTGAGTGGCTACACCTTC. Together with reference TRBV11-2 and TRBJ1-2, the CDR3 gives the full variable domain: EAGVAQSPRYKIIEKRQSVAFWCNPISGHATLYWYQQILGQGPKLLIQFQNNGVVDDSQLPKDRFSAERLKGVDSTLKIQPAKLEDSAVYLCASSLEGLSGYTFGSGTRLTVV.

The chain is built from TRBV7-3 and TRBJ2-5; 13 bases agree with TRBD2. The germline CDR1 and CDR2 sequences are SGHTA and FQGTGA. J was trimmed by 5 bases and V by 5 bases; bases with no gene match: 5. The CDR3 runs to 15 residues. CDR3 sequence reads: CASSRGLAGDETQYF. CDR3 coding DNA: TGTGCCAGCAGCCGAGGACTAGCGGGAGATGAGACCCAGTACTTC.

About this clone: The junction shows a germline mismatch at one end, possibly a read error. The chain joins TRBV28 to TRBJ2-7; 12 nucleotides match TRBD2. CDR3 length: 15 residues. Germline values: CDR1 MDHEN, CDR2 SYDVKM. Here the CDR3 reads CASSSTGLAGRVRHF. CDR3 nucleotide sequence: TGTGCCAGCAGTTCCACGGGACTAGCGGGTCGTGTACGGCACTTC.

This clone was seen more than once but under ten times. This chain joins TRBV12-3 or TRBV12-4 and TRBJ1-5; a possible D gene is TRBD1 (6 bases). The CDR3 is 13 amino acids. Deletions cut 7 bases from V and 7 bases from J, with 14 bases between. The CDR3 protein is CASTLGGGQPQHF. CDR3 coding DNA: TGTGCCAGCACCTTGGGGGGCGGGCAGCCCCAGCATTTT.

The chain links TRBV5-6 to TRBJ1-2, with a weak D call TRBD1 (5 bases). The CDR3 extends over 13 amino acids. The germline gives CDR1 SGHDT, CDR2 YYEEEE. Trimming left V 2 bases short and J 7 bases short, with 12 bases between. The CDR3: CASSFQGQIGYTF. In DNA, the CDR3 is TGTGCCAGCAGCTTTCAGGGTCAGATTGGCTACACCTTC.

The chain uses TRBV6-2 or TRBV6-3 and TRBJ2-5; D might be TRBD2 (6 bases). V was shortened by 5 bases and J by 4 bases, with 11 bases between the two germline ends. This CDR3 contains 13 residues. Per the germline V gene, CDR1 is MNHEY and CDR2 is SVGEGT. The CDR3 nucleotides read TGTGCCAGCAGTGATTGGGGAGGAGAGACCCAGTACTTC. Protein sequence: CASSDWGGETQYF.

The chain is built from TRBV11-2 and TRBJ2-7, with D tentatively TRBD2 (5 bases). The CDR3 extends over 15 amino acids. Germline CDR1 is SGHAT and CDR2 is FQNNGV. Trimming shortened V by 5 bases and J by 3 bases, and 17 bases separated the two germline ends. The CDR3 DNA reads as TGTGCCAGCAGCCCCCACGGGGTTGGGTTCTACGAGCAGTACTTC. Translation gives CASSPHGVGFYEQYF.

This chain uses TRBV19 with TRBJ2-5; 11 nucleotides match TRBD1. Germline CDR1 LNHDA, CDR2 SQIVND (reference sequence). The CDR3 is made up of 14 amino acids. Losses at the gene ends were 5 bases for V and 4 bases for J; bases not matched to a gene: 3. The CDR3 DNA reads as TGTGCCAGTAGTTCCGGGACAGGGGGAGAGACCCAGTACTTC. The encoded protein is CASSSGTGGETQYF.